This T cell receptor beta chain is drawn from a study of T cell responses to AZD1222 COVID-19 vaccine. Across the whole study: Second-dose intervals near 4 or 12 weeks were combined.

Notes on this clone: Its antigen is not known.

Repertoires were generated with immunoSEQ multiplex PCR, while TCRdb's copy carries only in-frame clones and drops some. In the table there are 90,000 to 150,000 clones, around 88% of which are singletons. Regarding the study as a whole: At baseline, just a handful of AZD1222 recipients tested seropositive. The peak T cell response came first, and repertoires were sampled only after it.

Sequenced here: peripheral blood, sampled on day 0 of AZD1222 vaccination. The receptor was derived from an adult in good health.

The CDR3 is CASGPPTAADTQYF. The DNA for the CDR3 is TGTGCCAGCGGACCACCTACGGCGGCAGATACGCAGTATTTT. The V and J genes are TRBV27 and TRBJ2-3; D gene ambiguous. This CDR3 has 14 residues. Trimming removed 8 bases at V and 4 bases at J, with 16 bases between. Germline CDR1 reads MNHEY; CDR2 reads SMNVEV (reference sequence).